What follows describes a single T cell receptor (beta chain). This record belongs to a study of T cell responses to AZD1222 COVID-19 vaccine. This CDR3 is built from 17 residues. With 2 bases clipped from V and 4 bases from J, the junction kept 9 bases outside the gene matches. The germline V gene has CDR1 SGDLS and CDR2 YYNGEE. Using immunoSEQ multiplex PCR, the repertoire was profiled, and TCRdb retains in-frame clones only, with some absent. In the table there are more than 20,000 clones, 80% to 90% of which are singletons. The receptor's source is an adult who received the AZD1222 COVID-19 vaccine. The input for sequencing was peripheral blood, taken 28 days after the second AZD1222 dose. V is TRBV9 and J is TRBJ2-3; the match to TRBD2 covers 11 bases. The CDR3 reads CASSVTMTSGKADTQYF. The CDR3 coding sequence is TGTGCCAGCAGCGTGACTATGACTAGCGGGAAGGCAGATACGCAGTATTTT.